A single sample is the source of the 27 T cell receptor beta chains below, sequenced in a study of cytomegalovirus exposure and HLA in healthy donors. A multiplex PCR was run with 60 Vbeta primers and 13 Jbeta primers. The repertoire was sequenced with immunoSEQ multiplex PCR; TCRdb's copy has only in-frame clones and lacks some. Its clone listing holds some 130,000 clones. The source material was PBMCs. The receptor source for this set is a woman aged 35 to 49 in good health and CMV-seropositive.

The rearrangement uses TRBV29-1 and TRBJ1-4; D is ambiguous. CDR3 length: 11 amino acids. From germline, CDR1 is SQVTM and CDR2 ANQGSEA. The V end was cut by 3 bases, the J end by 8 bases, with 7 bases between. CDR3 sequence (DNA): TGCAGCGTTGAGGAGGGAGAAAAACTGTTTTTT. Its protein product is CSVEEGEKLFF.

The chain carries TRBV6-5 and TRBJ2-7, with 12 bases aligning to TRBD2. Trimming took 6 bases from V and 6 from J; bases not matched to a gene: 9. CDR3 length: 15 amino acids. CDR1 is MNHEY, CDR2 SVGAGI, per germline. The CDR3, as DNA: TGTGCCAGCAGGACTAATCTAGCGGGAGGGTTCGAGCAGTACTTC. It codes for CASRTNLAGGFEQYF.

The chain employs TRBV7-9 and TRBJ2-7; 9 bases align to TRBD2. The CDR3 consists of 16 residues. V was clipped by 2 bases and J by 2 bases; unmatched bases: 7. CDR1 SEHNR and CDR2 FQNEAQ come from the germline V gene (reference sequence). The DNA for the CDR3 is TGTGCCAGCAGCTTATTAACTAGCGGGCTAACCTACGAGCAGTACTTC. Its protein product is CASSLLTSGLTYEQYF.

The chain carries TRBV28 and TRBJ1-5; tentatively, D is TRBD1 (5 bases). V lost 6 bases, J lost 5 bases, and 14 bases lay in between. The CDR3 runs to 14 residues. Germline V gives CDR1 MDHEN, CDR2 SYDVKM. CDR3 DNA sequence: TGTGCCAGCAGCCCGCGGACATCAGATCAGCCCCAGCATTTT. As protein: CASSPRTSDQPQHF.

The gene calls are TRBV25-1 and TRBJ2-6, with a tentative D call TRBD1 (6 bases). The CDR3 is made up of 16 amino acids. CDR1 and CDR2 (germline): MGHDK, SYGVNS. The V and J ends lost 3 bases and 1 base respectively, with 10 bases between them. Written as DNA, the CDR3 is TGTGCCAGCAGTGAGGGGGCTGAATCTGGGGCCAACGTCCTGACTTTC. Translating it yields CASSEGAESGANVLTF.

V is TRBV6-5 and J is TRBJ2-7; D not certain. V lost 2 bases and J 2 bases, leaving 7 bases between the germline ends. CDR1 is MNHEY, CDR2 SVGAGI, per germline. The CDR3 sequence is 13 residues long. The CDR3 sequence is CASSYVQAYEQYF. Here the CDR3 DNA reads TGTGCCAGCAGTTACGTGCAGGCCTACGAGCAGTACTTC.

The chain's CDR3 is CASSNRQNTEAFF. CDR3 bases: TGTGCCAGCAGTAACAGACAGAACACTGAAGCTTTCTTT. The chain recombines TRBV6-1 with TRBJ1-1; no clear D. The V gene lost 5 bases and the J gene lost 1 base, with 8 bases spanning the gap. This CDR3 is built from 13 residues. The germline gives CDR1 MNHNS, CDR2 SASEGT.

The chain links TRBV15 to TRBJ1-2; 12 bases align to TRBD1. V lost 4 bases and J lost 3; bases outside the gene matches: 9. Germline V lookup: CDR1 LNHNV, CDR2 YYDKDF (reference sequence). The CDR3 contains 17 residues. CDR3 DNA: TGTGCCACCAGCAACCGGGACAGGGGGCGCGCCTACTATGGCTACACCTTC. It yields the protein CATSNRDRGRAYYGYTF.

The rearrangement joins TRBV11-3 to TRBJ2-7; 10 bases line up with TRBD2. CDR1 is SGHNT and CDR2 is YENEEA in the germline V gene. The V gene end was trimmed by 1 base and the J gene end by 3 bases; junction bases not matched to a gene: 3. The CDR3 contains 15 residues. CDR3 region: CASSLGASGGYEQYF. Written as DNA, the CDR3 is TGTGCCAGCAGCTTAGGGGCTAGCGGGGGCTACGAGCAGTACTTC.

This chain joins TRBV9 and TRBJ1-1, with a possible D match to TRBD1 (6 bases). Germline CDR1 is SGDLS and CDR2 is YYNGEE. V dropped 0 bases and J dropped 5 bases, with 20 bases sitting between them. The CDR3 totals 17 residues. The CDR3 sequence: CASSVGGRVGGQTEAFF. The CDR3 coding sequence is TGTGCCAGCAGCGTAGGAGGGAGGGTTGGGGGGCAGACTGAAGCTTTCTTT.

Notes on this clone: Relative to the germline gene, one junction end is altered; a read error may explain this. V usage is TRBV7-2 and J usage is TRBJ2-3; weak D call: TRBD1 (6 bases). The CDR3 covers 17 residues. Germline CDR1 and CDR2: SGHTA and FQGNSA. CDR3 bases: TGTGCCAGCACCTTAGGGCGCAGGGGCGCTAGCACAGATACGCAGTATTTT. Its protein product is CASTLGRRGASTDTQYF.

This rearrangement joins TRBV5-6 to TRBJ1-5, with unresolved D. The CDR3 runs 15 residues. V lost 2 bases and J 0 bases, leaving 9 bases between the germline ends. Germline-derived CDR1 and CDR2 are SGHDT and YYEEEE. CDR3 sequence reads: CASSLQTPSNQPQHF. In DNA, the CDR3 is TGTGCCAGCAGCTTACAGACCCCTAGCAATCAGCCCCAGCATTTT.

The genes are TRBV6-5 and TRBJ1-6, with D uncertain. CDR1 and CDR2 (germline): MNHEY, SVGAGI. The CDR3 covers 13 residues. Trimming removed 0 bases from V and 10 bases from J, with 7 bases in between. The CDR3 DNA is TGTGCCAGCAGTTACTCCTGGGCCTCACCCCTCCACTTT. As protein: CASSYSWASPLHF.

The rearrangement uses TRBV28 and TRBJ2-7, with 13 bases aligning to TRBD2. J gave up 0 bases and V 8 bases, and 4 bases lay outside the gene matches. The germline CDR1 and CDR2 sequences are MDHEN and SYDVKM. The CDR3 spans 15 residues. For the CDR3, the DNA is TGTGCCAGCCGGGGACTAGCGGGAAGCTCCTACGAGCAGTACTTC. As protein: CASRGLAGSSYEQYF.

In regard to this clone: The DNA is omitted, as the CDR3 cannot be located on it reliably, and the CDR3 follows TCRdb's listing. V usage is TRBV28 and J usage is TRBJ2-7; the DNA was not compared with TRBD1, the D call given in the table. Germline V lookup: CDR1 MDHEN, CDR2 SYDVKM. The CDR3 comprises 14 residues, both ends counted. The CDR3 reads CASSSSAGVYEQYF.

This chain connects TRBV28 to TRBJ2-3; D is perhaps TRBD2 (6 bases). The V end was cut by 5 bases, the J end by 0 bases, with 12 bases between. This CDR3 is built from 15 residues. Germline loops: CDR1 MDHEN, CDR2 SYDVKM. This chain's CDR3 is CASSPIAESTDTQYF. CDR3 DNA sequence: TGTGCCAGCAGTCCTATAGCGGAAAGCACAGATACGCAGTATTTT.

DNA for the CDR3: TGTGCCAGCAGTGTGGGGGGGACCAATCAGCCCCAGCATTTT. Translated, it gives CASSVGGTNQPQHF. V usage is TRBV6-1 and J usage is TRBJ1-5; tentatively, D is TRBD1 (5 bases). Germline V gives CDR1 MNHNS, CDR2 SASEGT. The CDR3 sequence is 14 residues long. Trimming removed 4 bases at V and 3 bases at J, with 10 bases between.

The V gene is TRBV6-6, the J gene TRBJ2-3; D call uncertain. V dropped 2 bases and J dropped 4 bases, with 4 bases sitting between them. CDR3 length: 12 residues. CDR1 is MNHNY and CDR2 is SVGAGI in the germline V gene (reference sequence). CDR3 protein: CASSYNSDTQYF. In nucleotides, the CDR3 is TGTGCCAGCAGTTACAACTCAGATACGCAGTATTTT.

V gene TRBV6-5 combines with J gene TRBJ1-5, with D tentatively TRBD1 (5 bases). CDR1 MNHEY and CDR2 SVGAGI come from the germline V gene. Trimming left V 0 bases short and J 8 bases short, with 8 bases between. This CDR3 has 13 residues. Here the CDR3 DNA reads TGTGCCAGCAGTTACTCGGGACTGAAGCCCCAGCATTTT. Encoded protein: CASSYSGLKPQHF.

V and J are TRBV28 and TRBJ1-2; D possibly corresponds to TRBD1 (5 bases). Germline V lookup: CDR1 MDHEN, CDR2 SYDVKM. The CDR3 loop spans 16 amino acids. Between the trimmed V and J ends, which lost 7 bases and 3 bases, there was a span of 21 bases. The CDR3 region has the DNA TGTGCCAGCATACCGCTTGTCGGGGGAAGCCACTATGGCTACACCTTC. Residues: CASIPLVGGSHYGYTF.

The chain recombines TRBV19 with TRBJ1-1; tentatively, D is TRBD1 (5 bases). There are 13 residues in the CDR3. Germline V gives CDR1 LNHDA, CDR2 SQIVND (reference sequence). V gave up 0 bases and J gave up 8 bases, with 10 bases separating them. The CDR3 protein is CASSIEGQGEAFF. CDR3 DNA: TGTGCCAGTAGTATAGAGGGGCAGGGCGAAGCTTTCTTT.

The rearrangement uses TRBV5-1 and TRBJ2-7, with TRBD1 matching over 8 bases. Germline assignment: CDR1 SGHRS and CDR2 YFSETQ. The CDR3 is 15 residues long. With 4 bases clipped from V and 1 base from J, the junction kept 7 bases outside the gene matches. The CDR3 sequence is CASSATGQGSYEQYF. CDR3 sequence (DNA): TGCGCCAGCAGCGCCACAGGACAGGGTTCCTACGAGCAGTACTTC. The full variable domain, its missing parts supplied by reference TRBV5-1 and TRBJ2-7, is KAGVTQTPRYLIKTRGQQVTLSCSPISGHRSVSWYQQTPGQGLQFLFEYFSETQRNKGNFPGRFSGRQFSNSRSEMNVSTLELGDSALYLCASSATGQGSYEQYFGPGTRLTVT.

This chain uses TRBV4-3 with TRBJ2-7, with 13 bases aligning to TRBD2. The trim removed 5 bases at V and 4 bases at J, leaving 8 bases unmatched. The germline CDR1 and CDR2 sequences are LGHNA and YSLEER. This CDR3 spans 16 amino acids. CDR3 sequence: CASSTRWTSGSYEQYF. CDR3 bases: TGCGCCAGCAGCACACGTTGGACTAGCGGGAGTTACGAGCAGTACTTC.

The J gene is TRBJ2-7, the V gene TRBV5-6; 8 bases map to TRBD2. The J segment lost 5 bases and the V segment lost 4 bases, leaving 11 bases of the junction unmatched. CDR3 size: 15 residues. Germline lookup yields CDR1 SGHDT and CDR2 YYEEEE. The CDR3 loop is CASSVSGRGWDEQYF. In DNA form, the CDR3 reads TGTGCCAGCAGCGTGAGCGGGAGAGGGTGGGACGAGCAGTACTTC.

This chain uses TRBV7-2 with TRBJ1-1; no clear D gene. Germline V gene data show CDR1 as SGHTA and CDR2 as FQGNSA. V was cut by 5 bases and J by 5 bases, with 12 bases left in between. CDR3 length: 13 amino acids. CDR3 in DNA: TGTGCCAGCAGCGACGCCGGCAGGACTGAAGCTTTCTTT. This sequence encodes CASSDAGRTEAFF.

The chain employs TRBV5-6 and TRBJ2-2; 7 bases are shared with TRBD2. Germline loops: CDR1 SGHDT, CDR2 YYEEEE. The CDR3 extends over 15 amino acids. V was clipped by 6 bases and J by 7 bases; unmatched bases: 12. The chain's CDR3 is CASNTGGSSSGELFF. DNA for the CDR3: TGTGCCAGCAATACTGGCGGGAGCAGTAGCGGGGAGCTGTTTTTT.

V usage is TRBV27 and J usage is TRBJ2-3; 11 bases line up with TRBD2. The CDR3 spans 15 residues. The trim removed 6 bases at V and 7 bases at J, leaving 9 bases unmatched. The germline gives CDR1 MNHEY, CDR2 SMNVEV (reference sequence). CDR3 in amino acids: CASSLTSGSLNTQYF. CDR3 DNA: TGTGCCAGCAGCCTCACTAGCGGGAGTTTGAATACGCAGTATTTT.